A selection of T cell receptor beta chains follows, all from one sample in a study of identical twins. TCRdb itself ran the 5' RACE reads through MiXCR, one entry per CDR3 protein. Seen here are 400,000 to 500,000 distinct CDR3 sequences, approximately 15% observed once, and the top ten hold more than 0.8%. A further study also used this sample, focusing on yellow fever vaccine responses in identical twins.

The material sequenced was CD4+ T cells sorted from blood. These receptors were obtained from a woman under 30 in good health. CDR3s include the opening cysteine and the closing phenylalanine or tryptophan. A D gene is named only where the DNA matches it firmly. A clone size is listed for some rows: how often the clone was seen (once, few, many), or a class if it is expanded.

d_call j_call clone_size v_call cdr3_aa cdr3_nt
TRBD2 TRBJ2-7 . TRBV29-1 CSVEKREGSEQYF TGCAGCGTTGAAAAACGGGAGGGTTCCGAGCAGTACTTC
. TRBJ2-7 few TRBV5-1 CASTPLTDTYEQYF TGCGCCAGCACCCCTTTGACGGACACCTACGAGCAGTACTTC
. TRBJ2-5 . TRBV20-1 CSARAPVGTQYF TGCAGTGCTAGAGCCCCGGTGGGGACCCAGTACTTC
. TRBJ1-4 . TRBV20-1 CSAREGGRNEKLFF TGCAGTGCTAGAGAGGGGGGGAGGAATGAAAAACTGTTTTTT
. TRBJ2-7 . TRBV20-1 CSARVGFRAEQYF TGCAGTGCTAGAGTCGGCTTTCGGGCCGAGCAGTACTTC
TRBD2 TRBJ2-7 . TRBV6-4 CASGRTSSYEQYF TGTGCCAGCGGGAGGACTAGCTCCTACGAGCAGTACTTC
TRBD1 TRBJ1-3 . TRBV7-9 CASSQGASGNTIYF TGTGCCAGCAGCCAGGGGGCTTCTGGAAACACCATATATTTT
TRBD1 TRBJ1-1 few TRBV6-2/TRBV6-3 CASSYWTGGAATNTEAFF TGTGCCAGCAGTTACTGGACAGGGGGCGCAGCAACGAACACTGAAGCTTTCTTT
. TRBJ1-1 . TRBV19 CASSTALNTEAFF TGTGCCAGTAGTACCGCTCTCAACACTGAAGCTTTCTTT
. TRBJ2-5 many TRBV5-1 CASSLGGGGETQYF TGCGCCAGCAGCTTGGGTGGAGGCGGAGAGACCCAGTACTTC
. TRBJ2-3 . TRBV29-1 CSVDQGNTDTQYF TGCAGCGTTGATCAGGGGAACACAGATACGCAGTATTTT
TRBD1 TRBJ2-7 . TRBV5-6 CASSLGDRDRDEQYF TGTGCCAGCAGCCTTGGGGACAGGGACCGGGACGAGCAGTACTTC
. TRBJ2-4 few TRBV6-1 CASSVVGSNIQYF TGTGCCAGCAGTGTGGTCGGATCGAACATTCAGTACTTC
TRBD2 TRBJ2-1 . TRBV18 CASSSRLAGAFSYNEQFF TGTGCCAGCTCATCCAGACTAGCGGGGGCCTTCTCCTACAATGAGCAGTTCTTC
. TRBJ1-3 many TRBV7-2 CASSQTSLRNTIYF TGTGCCAGCAGCCAGACGAGCCTTAGAAACACCATATATTTT
. TRBJ2-7 few TRBV6-1 CASRRTEQHSYEQYF TGTGCCAGCAGACGGACGGAGCAACACTCCTACGAGCAGTACTTC
. TRBJ2-3 few TRBV7-2 CASSPRSREDTQYF TGTGCCAGCAGCCCACGGTCCCGGGAGGATACGCAGTATTTT
TRBD1 TRBJ1-2 few TRBV20-1 CSARVQGTNYGYTF TGCAGTGCTAGAGTACAGGGGACTAACTATGGCTACACCTTC
. TRBJ2-7 . TRBV27 CASSLLRQGGTAHYEQYF TGTGCCAGCAGTTTACTCCGACAGGGAGGGACTGCGCACTACGAGCAGTACTTC
. TRBJ2-7 . TRBV5-1 CASSLPDSYEQYF TGCGCCAGCAGCTTACCGGACTCCTACGAGCAGTACTTC
. TRBJ1-5 . TRBV2 CASSEEEGRQPQHF TGTGCCAGCAGTGAAGAAGAGGGGAGACAGCCCCAGCATTTT
. TRBJ2-7 few TRBV9 CASSYSVGTGVLF TGTGCCAGCAGCTATTCCGTGGGCACCGGTGTACTTTTC
. TRBJ2-1 few TRBV19 CASRPAALNNEQFF TGTGCCAGTAGGCCAGCTGCCCTAAACAATGAGCAGTTCTTC
TRBD1 TRBJ1-2 few TRBV28 CASSLSAGGQTGGYTF TGTGCCAGCAGTTTATCTGCAGGGGGCCAGACGGGGGGCTACACCTTC
. TRBJ2-7 many TRBV4-1 CASSQVGGGEQYF TGCGCCAGCAGCCAAGTAGGAGGGGGGGAGCAGTACTTC
TRBD2 TRBJ2-2 few TRBV20-1 CSARESGRSTGELFF TGCAGTGCTAGGGAAAGCGGGAGGAGCACCGGGGAGCTGTTTTTT
TRBD2 TRBJ2-7 many TRBV4-2 CASSQDQLAGGEQYF TGTGCCAGCAGCCAAGATCAACTAGCGGGAGGCGAGCAGTACTTC
. TRBJ1-2 few TRBV27 CASSLRGAFYGYTF TGTGCCAGCAGTTTAAGGGGTGCGTTCTATGGCTACACCTTC
. TRBJ2-1 . TRBV11-1 CASSTPATGASEQFF TGTGCCAGCAGTACGCCGGCCACCGGAGCGAGTGAGCAGTTCTTC
TRBD1 TRBJ2-1 . TRBV5-1 CASSLMGQGVNEQFF TGCGCCAGCAGCTTGATGGGACAGGGGGTCAATGAGCAGTTCTTC
. TRBJ2-1 many TRBV7-9 CASSLTAPYNEQFF TGTGCCAGCAGCTTAACAGCACCTTACAATGAGCAGTTCTTC
. TRBJ2-1 few TRBV18 CASSPPTIGNEQFF TGTGCCAGCTCACCACCGACCATCGGCAATGAGCAGTTCTTC
. TRBJ1-3 many TRBV15 CATSRVEPGNTIYF TGTGCCACCAGCAGAGTAGAACCTGGAAACACCATATATTTT
. TRBJ2-1 . TRBV5-1 CASRLHGGFEQFF TGCGCCAGCAGACTCCATGGGGGGTTTGAGCAGTTCTTC
. TRBJ1-2 . TRBV12-3/TRBV12-4 CASTAKGPAGHGYTF TGTGCCAGCACCGCTAAAGGGCCCGCGGGGCATGGCTACACCTTC
TRBD2 TRBJ2-1 many TRBV12-3/TRBV12-4 CASSLKTSGVYNEQFF TGTGCCAGCAGTTTAAAAACTAGCGGGGTCTACAATGAGCAGTTCTTC
TRBD2 TRBJ2-5 few TRBV20-1 CSARETSPETQYF TGCAGTGCTAGAGAGACTAGCCCAGAGACCCAGTACTTC
. TRBJ2-1 . TRBV4-3 CASSQDGPAEQFF TGCGCCAGCAGCCAAGATGGGCCTGCGGAGCAGTTCTTC
. TRBJ2-7 . TRBV7-2 CASSADRLSSYEQYF TGTGCCAGCAGCGCCGACAGGCTTAGCTCCTACGAGCAGTACTTC
. TRBJ2-1 few TRBV3-1 CASSQEQREFF TGTGCCAGCAGCCAAGAGCAGCGGGAGTTCTTC
. TRBJ2-7 . TRBV6-1 CASSATLAARSYEQYF TGTGCCAGCAGCGCCACTCTAGCAGCTCGCTCCTACGAGCAGTACTTC
TRBD1 TRBJ2-7 few TRBV20-1 CSAPWVGTGIYEQYF TGCAGTGCTCCCTGGGTGGGGACAGGTATATACGAGCAGTACTTC
. TRBJ2-2 few TRBV23-1 CASSQSEVGAGACGTGELFF TGCGCCAGCAGTCAATCGGAAGTGGGGGCAGGGGCTTGTGGCACCGGGGAGCTGTTTTTT
TRBD1 TRBJ1-5 . TRBV12-3/TRBV12-4 CASRQTGASNQPQHF TGTGCCAGCAGGCAAACAGGGGCTAGCAATCAGCCCCAGCATTTT
. TRBJ2-1 . TRBV20-1 CSAREQRSYNEQFF TGCAGTGCTAGAGAGCAGCGGTCCTACAATGAGCAGTTCTTC